The 8 T cell receptor beta chains given below trace back to one sample, sequenced in a study of blood T cell repertoires in COVID-19 (TCRdb year 2020). The library relied on the immunoSEQ multiplex PCR assay. In its TCRdb copy, this immuneACCESS table keeps in-frame sequences only and misses some clones. Where compared with another copy, unresolved V genes explain less than half of these, and the others have no known cause. The sample profile shows roughly 360,000 clones; 81% of them were found once. Jointly, the top ten make up roughly 1.2% of the sample. The sample consisted of peripheral blood. The receptor set was obtained from a human donor with acute or convalescent COVID-19. The donor label of this sample is uncertain.

CDR3 DNA sequence: TGTGCCTGGAGTGGACAAGTCAATCAGCCCCAGCATTTT. Its translation: CAWSGQVNQPQHF. The chain uses TRBV30 and TRBJ1-5; D unclear. This CDR3 has 13 amino acids. With 1 base removed from V and 3 bases from J, the gap between germline ends came to 7 bases. CDR1 is GTSNPN, CDR2 SVGIG, per germline (reference sequence).

This chain links TRBV29-1 with TRBJ1-2, with 12 bases aligning to TRBD1. Per germline, CDR1 SQVTM and CDR2 ANQGSEA. The CDR3 extends over 14 amino acids. The trim removed 6 bases at V and 7 bases at J, leaving 9 bases unmatched. The CDR3 loop reads CSVNSGTGGSGYTF. Written as DNA, the CDR3 is TGCAGCGTGAACTCCGGGACAGGGGGCAGTGGCTACACCTTC.

This clone was recorded once. The chain joins TRBV5-1 to TRBJ2-1, with 14 bases matching TRBD2. CDR3 length: 19 amino acids. V lost 1 base and J lost 1; bases outside the gene matches: 7. Germline lookup yields CDR1 SGHRS and CDR2 YFSETQ. CDR3 in amino acids: CASSLTGTSGRHSYNEQFF. The DNA of the CDR3 is TGCGCCAGCAGCTTGACCGGGACTAGCGGGAGACATTCCTACAATGAGCAGTTCTTC.

The J gene is TRBJ1-1, the V gene TRBV3-1 (or the pseudogene TRBV3-2), with D unresolved. The CDR3 spans 15 residues. Trimming shortened V by 3 bases and J by 0 bases, and 11 bases separated the two germline ends. The germline gives CDR1 LGHDT, CDR2 YNNKEL (reference sequence). The DNA for the CDR3 is TGTGCCAGCAGCCACGGCGGTATAGTGAACACTGAAGCTTTCTTT. This encodes CASSHGGIVNTEAFF.

This chain joins TRBV3-1 (or the pseudogene TRBV3-2) and TRBJ1-2; perhaps TRBD1 as D (5 bases). CDR3 length: 16 amino acids. Germline V lookup: CDR1 LGHDT, CDR2 YNNKEL (reference sequence). Deletions cut 4 bases from V and 0 bases from J, with 15 bases between. CDR3 in DNA: TGTGCCAGCAGCCTAGCCGGGGGAGAGGCTAACTATGGCTACACCTTC. Protein product: CASSLAGGEANYGYTF.

V and J are TRBV5-5 and TRBJ2-1; 8 bases are shared with TRBD2. V was clipped by 4 bases and J by 9 bases; unmatched bases: 12. The CDR3 is 15 residues long. CDR1 and CDR2 (germline): SGHKS, YYEKEE (reference sequence). The CDR3 DNA sequence: TGTGCCAGCAGCCTGAGTCGGACTAGCCCTGGTGAGCAGTTCTTC. It yields the protein CASSLSRTSPGEQFF. Filled out from reference TRBV5-5 and TRBJ2-1, the complete variable domain reads DAGVTQSPTHLIKTRGQQVTLRCSPISGHKSVSWYQQVLGQGPQFIFQYYEKEERGRGNFPDRFSARQFPNYSSELNVNALLLGDSALYLCASSLSRTSPGEQFFGPGTRLTVL.

This clone has just a few counts. The CDR3 protein is CASSQSKGAQGEKLFF. The CDR3 DNA sequence: TGCGCCAGCAGTCAATCTAAGGGGGCGCAGGGTGAAAAACTGTTTTTT. The chain is built from TRBV23-1 and TRBJ1-4; TRBD1 matches at 7 bases. TRBV23-1 is sorted into the ORF group, with uncertain function. After removal of 0 bases from V and 7 bases from J, the junction contained 8 bases not matched to a gene. This CDR3 comprises 16 residues.

Turning to this clone: Distinct nucleotide sequences in the sample also encode this CDR3. This chain joins TRBV29-1 and TRBJ1-4, with D possibly TRBD1 on 5 matching bases. The V gene lost 4 bases and the J gene lost 7 bases, with 13 bases spanning the gap. Germline loops: CDR1 SQVTM, CDR2 ANQGSEA. The CDR3 consists of 13 residues. Here the CDR3 DNA reads TGCAGCGTTGCCGGGGGTTTAGGTGAAAAACTGTTTTTT. Translation gives CSVAGGLGEKLFF.